These 17 T cell receptor beta chains originate from one sample sequenced in a study of cytomegalovirus exposure and HLA in healthy donors. Amplification used 60 Vbeta primers and 13 Jbeta primers. Repertoires were generated with immunoSEQ multiplex PCR, while TCRdb's copy carries only in-frame clones and drops some. The table has around 170,000 clones, approximately 88% seen once. Sequenced sample: PBMCs. The receptors derive from a boy aged 2-15 years in good health and CMV-seronegative.

In regard to this clone: This sample also contains other DNA sequences that code for the same CDR3. The chain uses TRBV20-1 and TRBJ1-1, with no clear D. Germline loops: CDR1 DFQATT, CDR2 SNEGSKA (reference sequence). With 3 bases removed from V and 2 bases from J, the gap between germline ends came to 4 bases. The CDR3 spans 11 residues. This CDR3 is CSARRNTEAFF. As DNA, the CDR3 is TGCAGTGCTAGGCGTAACACTGAAGCTTTCTTT.

The V call is TRBV7-3, the J call TRBJ2-7; 7 bases are a match to TRBD1. The CDR3 contains 13 residues. CDR1 is SGHTA and CDR2 is FQGTGA in the germline V gene. V shed 5 bases and J 0 bases; nucleotides not matched to a gene: 1. The DNA of the CDR3 is TGTGCCAGCAGCCGGGACAGCTCCTACGAGCAGTACTTC. Amino acid sequence: CASSRDSSYEQYF.

The chain is built from TRBV7-6 and TRBJ2-3; 10 bases align to TRBD2. With V trimmed by 0 bases and J by 11 bases, 11 bases remained unmatched. Germline V CDR1 and CDR2: SGHVS, FNYEAQ. This CDR3 has 16 amino acids. The CDR3 loop reads CASSLAPSGRAFRQYF. Here the CDR3 DNA reads TGTGCCAGCAGCTTAGCGCCGAGCGGGAGGGCCTTTCGGCAGTATTTT. Using reference TRBV7-6 and TRBJ2-3 for the parts outside the CDR3, the full variable domain is GAGVSQSPRYKVTKRGQDVALRCDPISGHVSLYWYRQALGQGPEFLTYFNYEAQQDKSGLPNDRFSAERPEGSISTLTIQRTEQRDSAMYRCASSLAPSGRAFRQYFGPGTRLTVL.

The rearrangement links TRBV5-1 to TRBJ2-5, with 8 bases fitting TRBD1. Germline CDR1 is SGHRS and CDR2 is YFSETQ. Trimming cost V 0 bases and J 3 bases; bases outside gene matches: 7. The CDR3 covers 16 residues. CDR3 in DNA: TGCGCCAGCAGCTTGGTGGCAGGGGGCCATGAAGAGACCCAGTACTTC. It translates to CASSLVAGGHEETQYF.

The chain couples TRBV30 to TRBJ2-2; possibly TRBD2 for D (6 bases). Trimming shortened V by 1 base and J by 7 bases, and 13 bases separated the two germline ends. The V gene's germline CDR1 is GTSNPN and CDR2 SVGIG (reference sequence). The CDR3 consists of 14 residues. The CDR3 DNA reads as TGTGCCTGGAGTGGGAGGGAGACTAACGGGGAGCTGTTTTTT. Translated, it gives CAWSGRETNGELFF. The full variable domain, in which reference TRBV30 and TRBJ2-2 provide the parts outside the CDR3, is SQTIHQWPATLVQPVGSPLSLECTVEGTSNPNLYWYRQAAGRGLQLLFYSVGIGQISSEVPQNLSASRPQDRQFILSSKKLLLSDSGFYLCAWSGRETNGELFFGEGSRLTVL.

The rearrangement links TRBV7-9 to TRBJ1-3; 7 bases match TRBD1. The CDR3 is 16 residues long. Germline V gene data show CDR1 as SEHNR and CDR2 as FQNEAQ (reference sequence). With 8 bases clipped from V and 4 bases from J, the junction kept 14 bases outside the gene matches. The CDR3 loop is CASQLAGQAQGNTIYF. CDR3 in DNA: TGTGCCAGCCAGCTCGCCGGACAGGCTCAAGGAAACACCATATATTTT.

The chain employs TRBV27 and TRBJ2-3; TRBD2 aligns across 7 bases. This CDR3 has 16 residues. V dropped 1 base and J dropped 4; count of bases not matched to a gene: 8. Germline assignment: CDR1 MNHEY and CDR2 SMNVEV (reference sequence). CDR3 in amino acids: CASSLFGGRAPDTQYF. The CDR3 DNA follows: TGTGCCAGCAGTTTATTTGGTGGGAGGGCCCCAGATACGCAGTATTTT.

This chain uses TRBV18 with TRBJ2-2; TRBD2 is a possible D gene (6 bases). CDR3 size: 16 residues. CDR1 is KGHSH, CDR2 LQKENI, per germline. V was clipped by 2 bases and J by 4 bases, with 14 bases between them. CDR3 in amino acids: CASSPWRAVATGELFF. The CDR3 coding sequence is TGTGCCAGCTCACCATGGAGGGCCGTAGCCACCGGGGAGCTGTTTTTT.

The chain couples TRBV27 to TRBJ1-3, with D hard to call. With 0 bases removed from V and 7 bases from J, the gap between germline ends came to 10 bases. Looked up from germline, CDR1 is MNHEY and CDR2 is SMNVEV (reference sequence). The CDR3 has 14 residues. CDR3 sequence reads: CASSLSPGDNTIYF. The CDR3 DNA sequence: TGTGCCAGCAGTTTATCCCCCGGGGATAACACCATATATTTT.

The chain has TRBV18 and TRBJ2-7; 7 bases are a match to TRBD1. The ends lost 6 bases at V and 0 bases at J; junction bases unmatched: 5. This CDR3 is 14 amino acids long. CDR1 and CDR2 (germline): KGHSH, LQKENI. CDR3 loop: CASSTGQSSYEQYF. The CDR3 DNA sequence: TGTGCCAGCTCTACGGGACAGAGCTCCTACGAGCAGTACTTC.

The rearrangement uses TRBV27 and TRBJ2-3; 8 bases map to TRBD2. CDR1 is MNHEY, CDR2 SMNVEV, per germline (reference sequence). This CDR3 has 15 amino acids. After removal of 3 bases from V and 0 bases from J, the junction contained 2 bases not matched to a gene. CDR3 DNA: TGTGCCAGCAGTTTCGGGACTAGTAGCACAGATACGCAGTATTTT. Translation gives CASSFGTSSTDTQYF.

This chain uses TRBV5-5 with TRBJ2-7; a weak D match, TRBD2 (6 bases). The V end lost 0 bases, the J end lost 3 bases, and 10 bases lay between the germline ends. CDR1 SGHKS and CDR2 YYEKEE come from the germline V gene (reference sequence). The CDR3 loop spans 14 amino acids. CDR3 coding DNA: TGTGCCAGCAGCTTGGGGACGGACTACTACGAGCAGTACTTC. Its protein is CASSLGTDYYEQYF.

This clone has just one count. The V call is TRBV12-2, the J call TRBJ1-1. TRBV12-2 represents a pseudogene. CDR3 length: 15 residues. CDR3 bases: TGTGCAAGTCGCTATCGGGAGGTTCCGAACACTGAAGCTTTCTTT. This gives the protein CASRYREVPNTEAFF.

The table lists this clone with a few counts. The gene calls are TRBV18 and TRBJ1-5; TRBD1 matches 7 bases. The V gene end was trimmed by 6 bases and the J gene end by 7 bases; junction bases not matched to a gene: 9. CDR3 length: 14 residues. CDR1 KGHSH and CDR2 LQKENI come from the germline V gene. The DNA for the CDR3 is TGTGCCAGCTCGCCTGACAGGGTAGGACAGCCCCAGCATTTT. Its protein product is CASSPDRVGQPQHF. Using reference TRBV18 and TRBJ1-5 for the parts outside the CDR3, the full variable domain is NAGVMQNPRHLVRRRGQEARLRCSPMKGHSHVYWYRQLPEEGLKFMVYLQKENIIDESGMPKERFSAEFPKEGPSILRIQQVVRGDSAAYFCASSPDRVGQPQHFGDGTRLSIL.

CDR3 sequence: CASSLRTGQDTIYF. The DNA of the CDR3 is TGTGCCAGCAGCCTCCGGACAGGGCAGGACACCATATATTTT. J is TRBJ1-3 and V is TRBV9, with 8 bases that match TRBD1. The CDR3 is made up of 14 amino acids. The ends lost 4 bases at V and 8 bases at J; junction bases unmatched: 8. CDR1 and CDR2 from the germline V gene are SGDLS and YYNGEE.

The chain links TRBV19 to TRBJ1-4, with 11 bases matching TRBD1. This CDR3 spans 15 amino acids. Looked up from germline, CDR1 is LNHDA and CDR2 is SQIVND (reference sequence). With V trimmed by 8 bases and J by 3 bases, 5 bases remained unmatched. Here the CDR3 reads CASRTGGSSNEKLFF. CDR3 DNA sequence: TGTGCCAGTCGGACAGGGGGCTCTTCTAATGAAAAACTGTTTTTT.

This clone was counted between two and nine times. The chain is built from TRBV28 and TRBJ1-5; D not resolved. CDR1 is MDHEN and CDR2 is SYDVKM in the germline V gene. This CDR3 has 16 amino acids. V dropped 3 bases and J dropped 0 bases, with 12 bases sitting between them. The CDR3 nucleotides are TGTGCCAGCAGTTTCGTAGCAGTTTATAGCAATCAGCCCCAGCATTTT. Translating gives CASSFVAVYSNQPQHF.